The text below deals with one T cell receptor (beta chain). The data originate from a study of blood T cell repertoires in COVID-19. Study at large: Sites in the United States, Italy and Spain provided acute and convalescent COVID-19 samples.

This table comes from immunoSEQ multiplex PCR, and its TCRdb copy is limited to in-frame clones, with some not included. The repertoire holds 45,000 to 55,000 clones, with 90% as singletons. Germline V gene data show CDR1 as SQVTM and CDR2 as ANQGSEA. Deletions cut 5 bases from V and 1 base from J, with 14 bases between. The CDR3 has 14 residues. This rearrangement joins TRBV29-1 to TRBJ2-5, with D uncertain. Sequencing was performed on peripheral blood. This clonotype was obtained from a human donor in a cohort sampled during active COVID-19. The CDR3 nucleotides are TGCAGCGTTAACACGTGGCAGATCCAAGAGACCCAGTACTTC. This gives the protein CSVNTWQIQETQYF.